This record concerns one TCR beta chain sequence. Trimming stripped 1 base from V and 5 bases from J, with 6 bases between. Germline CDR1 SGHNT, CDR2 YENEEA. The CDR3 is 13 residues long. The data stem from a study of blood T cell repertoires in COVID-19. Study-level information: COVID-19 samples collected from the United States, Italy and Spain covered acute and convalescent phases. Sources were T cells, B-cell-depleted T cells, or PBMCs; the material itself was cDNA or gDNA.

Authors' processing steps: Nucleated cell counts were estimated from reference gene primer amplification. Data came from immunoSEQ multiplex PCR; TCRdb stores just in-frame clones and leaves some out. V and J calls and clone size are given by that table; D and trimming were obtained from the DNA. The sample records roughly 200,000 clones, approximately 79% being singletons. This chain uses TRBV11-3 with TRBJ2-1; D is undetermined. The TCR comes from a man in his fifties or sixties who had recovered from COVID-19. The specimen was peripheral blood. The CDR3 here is CASSLVSNNEQFF. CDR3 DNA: TGTGCCAGCAGCTTAGTAAGCAACAATGAGCAGTTCTTC.